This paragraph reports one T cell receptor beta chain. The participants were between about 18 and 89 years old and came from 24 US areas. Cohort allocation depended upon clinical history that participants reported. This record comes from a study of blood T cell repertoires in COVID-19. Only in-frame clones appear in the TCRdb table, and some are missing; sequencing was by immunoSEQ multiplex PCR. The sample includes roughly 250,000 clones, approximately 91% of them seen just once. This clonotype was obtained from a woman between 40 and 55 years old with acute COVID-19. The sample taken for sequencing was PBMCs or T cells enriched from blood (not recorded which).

Here the CDR3 reads CASTLIQGRQPQHF. CDR3 DNA sequence: TGTGCCAGCACCTTAATACAGGGGAGACAGCCCCAGCATTTT. The rearrangement links TRBV21-1 to TRBJ1-5; the table's D call of TRBD1 was not tested on the DNA. TRBV21-1 is described as a pseudogene. The CDR3 sequence is 14 residues long.